Following are 3 T cell receptor beta chains from one sample sequenced in a study of early T cells in non-severe SARS-CoV-2 infection. TCRdb re-derived calls from the 5' RACE reads in MiXCR, one entry per CDR3 protein. This table holds tens of thousands of distinct CDR3 sequences, 9% to 9.5% found once. Sequences were obtained from whole blood. These receptors all come from an adult who was a healthcare worker with PCR-confirmed SARS-CoV-2 infection or an uninfected control (not recorded which).

This clonotype was seen many times. The chain couples TRBV7-9 to TRBJ2-1; 7 nucleotides align to TRBD2. The CDR3 loop spans 21 amino acids. The V gene end was trimmed by 1 base and the J gene end by 0 bases; junction bases not matched to a gene: 18. Germline-derived CDR1 and CDR2 are SEHNR and FQNEAQ (reference sequence). CDR3 region: CASSLGLRLALRRSSYNEQFF. CDR3 sequence (DNA): TGTGCCAGCAGCTTAGGACTCCGACTAGCTTTAAGGCGGAGCTCCTACAATGAGCAGTTCTTC.

Notes on this clonotype: This may be a read error, as it is one base from a much larger clone. The chain employs TRBV13 and TRBJ2-1; D possibly matches TRBD1 or TRBD2 (5 bases each). V lost 5 bases and J 6 bases, leaving 8 bases between the germline ends. The CDR3 length is 12 residues. The germline V gene has CDR1 PRHDT and CDR2 FYEKMQ (reference sequence). CDR3 in amino acids: CASSRDGNEQFF. DNA of the CDR3: TGTGCCAGCAGCCGGGACGGCAATGAGCAGTTCTTC.

This clonotype was picked up a small number of times. The chain carries TRBV7-3 and TRBJ2-1; D remains unclear. The V end was cut by 5 bases, the J end by 2 bases, with 10 bases between. The CDR3 length is 14 residues. Per the germline V gene, CDR1 is SGHTA and CDR2 is FQGTGA. CDR3 nucleotide sequence: TGTGCCAGCAGCCAAGGAAGCCCCTACAATGAGCAGTTCTTC. Protein sequence: CASSQGSPYNEQFF.